These T cell receptor beta chains were read from a single sample in a study of cytomegalovirus exposure and HLA in healthy donors. Profiled with immunoSEQ multiplex PCR; TCRdb holds only in-frame clones, not every one. The data contain under 200,000 clones, around 78% of them singletons. Sequenced input: PBMCs. These receptors came from a woman aged 25 to 39 in good health and CMV-seropositive. Both conserved end residues are part of each CDR3.

v_gene: TRBV30
CDR3aa: CAYSLAGGPSQFF

v_gene: TRBV4-1
CDR3aa: CASSQGRASGTREQFF

v_gene: TRBV27
CDR3aa: CASSPTSGIHTQYF

v_gene: TRBV6-5
CDR3aa: CASSQGQSYEQYF

v_gene: TRBV5-1
CDR3aa: CASSLGTGGTEQYF

v_gene: TRBV18
CDR3aa: CASSPTGGTSYEQYF

v_gene: TRBV5-6
CDR3aa: CASNPAGSPNYGYTF

v_gene: TRBV29-1
CDR3aa: CSVVLSGRVNTGELFF

v_gene: TRBV19
CDR3aa: CASSTSSYNEQFF

v_gene: TRBV5-6
CDR3aa: CASSLNTGNEKLFF

v_gene: TRBV4-1
CDR3aa: CASSHGRGNGGYTF

v_gene: TRBV5-4
CDR3aa: CASSRQGSYNEQFF

v_gene: TRBV6-5
CDR3aa: CASSPTGVDTQYF

v_gene: TRBV7-8
CDR3aa: CASSLTGPGDVTQYF

v_gene: TRBV9
CDR3aa: CASSGRDRAQETQYF

v_gene: TRBV5-5
CDR3aa: CASSSGVTSGGQETQYF